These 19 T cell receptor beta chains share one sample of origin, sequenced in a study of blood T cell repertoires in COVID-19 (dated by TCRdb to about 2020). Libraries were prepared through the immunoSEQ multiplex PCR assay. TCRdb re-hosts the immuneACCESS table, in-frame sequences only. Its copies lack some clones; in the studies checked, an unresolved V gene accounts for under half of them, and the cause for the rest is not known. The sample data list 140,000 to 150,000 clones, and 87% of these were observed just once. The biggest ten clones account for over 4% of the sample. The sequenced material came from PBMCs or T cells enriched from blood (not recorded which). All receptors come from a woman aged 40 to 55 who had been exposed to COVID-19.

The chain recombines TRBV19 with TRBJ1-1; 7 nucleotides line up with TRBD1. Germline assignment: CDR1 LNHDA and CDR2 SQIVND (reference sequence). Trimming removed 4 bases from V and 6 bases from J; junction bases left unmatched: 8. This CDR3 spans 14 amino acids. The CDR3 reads CASSTDRALSEAFF. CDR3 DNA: TGTGCCAGTAGTACCGACAGGGCTTTGTCTGAAGCTTTCTTT.

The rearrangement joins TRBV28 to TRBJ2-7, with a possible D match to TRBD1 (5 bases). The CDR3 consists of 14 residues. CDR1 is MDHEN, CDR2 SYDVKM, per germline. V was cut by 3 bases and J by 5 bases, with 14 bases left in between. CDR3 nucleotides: TGTGCCAGCAGTTTTCCGGACACCCGGAACGAGCAGTACTTC. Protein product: CASSFPDTRNEQYF.

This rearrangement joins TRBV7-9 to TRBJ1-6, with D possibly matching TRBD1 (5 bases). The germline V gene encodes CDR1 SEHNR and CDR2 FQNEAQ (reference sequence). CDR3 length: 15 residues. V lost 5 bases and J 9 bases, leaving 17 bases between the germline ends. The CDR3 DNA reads TGTGCCAGCAGCGTTGTGGAGGGGACCAGTTCACCCCTCCACTTT. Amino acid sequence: CASSVVEGTSSPLHF.

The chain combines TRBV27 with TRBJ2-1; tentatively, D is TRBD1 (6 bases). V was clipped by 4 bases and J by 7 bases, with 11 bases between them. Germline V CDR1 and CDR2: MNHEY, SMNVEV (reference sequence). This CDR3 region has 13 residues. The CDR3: CASSWDIWNEQFF. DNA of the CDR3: TGTGCCAGCAGTTGGGACATATGGAATGAGCAGTTCTTC.

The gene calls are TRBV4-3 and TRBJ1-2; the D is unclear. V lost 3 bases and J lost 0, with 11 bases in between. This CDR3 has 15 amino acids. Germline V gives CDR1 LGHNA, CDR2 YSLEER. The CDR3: CASSHDRGANYGYTF. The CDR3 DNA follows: TGCGCCAGCAGCCATGATCGCGGGGCTAACTATGGCTACACCTTC.

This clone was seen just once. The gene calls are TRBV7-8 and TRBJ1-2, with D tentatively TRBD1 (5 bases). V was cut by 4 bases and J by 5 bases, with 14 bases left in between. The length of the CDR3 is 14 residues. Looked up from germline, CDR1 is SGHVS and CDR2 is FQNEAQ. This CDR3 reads CASSYERGIYGYTF. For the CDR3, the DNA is TGTGCCAGCAGCTACGAACGGGGGATATATGGCTACACCTTC.

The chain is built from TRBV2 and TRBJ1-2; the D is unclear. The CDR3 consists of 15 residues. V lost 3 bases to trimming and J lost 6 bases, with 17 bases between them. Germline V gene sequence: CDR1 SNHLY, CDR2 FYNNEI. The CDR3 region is CASSDPGGVKNGYTF. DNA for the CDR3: TGTGCCAGCAGTGATCCCGGAGGCGTTAAGAATGGCTACACCTTC.

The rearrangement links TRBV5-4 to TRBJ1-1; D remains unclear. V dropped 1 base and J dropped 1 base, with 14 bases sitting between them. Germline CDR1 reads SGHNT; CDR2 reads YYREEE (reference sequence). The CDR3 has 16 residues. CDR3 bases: TGTGCCAGCAGCTTGTTCGGTCCTATCGCGAACACTGAAGCTTTCTTT. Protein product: CASSLFGPIANTEAFF. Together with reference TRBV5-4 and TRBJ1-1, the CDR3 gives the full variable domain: ETGVTQSPTHLIKTRGQQVTLRCSSQSGHNTVSWYQQALGQGPQFIFQYYREEENGRGNFPPRFSGLQFPNYSSELNVNALELDDSALYLCASSLFGPIANTEAFFGQGTRLTVV.

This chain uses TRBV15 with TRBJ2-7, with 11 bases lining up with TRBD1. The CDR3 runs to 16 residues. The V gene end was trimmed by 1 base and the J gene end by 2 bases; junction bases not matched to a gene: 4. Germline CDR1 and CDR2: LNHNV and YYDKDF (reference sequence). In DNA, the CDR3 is TGTGCCACCAGCAGAGGGCGGGGACAGGGGGCCTACGAGCAGTACTTC. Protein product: CATSRGRGQGAYEQYF.

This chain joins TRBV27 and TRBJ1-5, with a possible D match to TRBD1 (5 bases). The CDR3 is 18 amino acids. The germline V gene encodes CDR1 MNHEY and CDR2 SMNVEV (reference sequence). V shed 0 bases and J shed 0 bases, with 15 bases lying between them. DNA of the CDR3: TGTGCCAGCAGTTTATCCCCCAAGGGAGGGACTAGCAATCAGCCCCAGCATTTT. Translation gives CASSLSPKGGTSNQPQHF.

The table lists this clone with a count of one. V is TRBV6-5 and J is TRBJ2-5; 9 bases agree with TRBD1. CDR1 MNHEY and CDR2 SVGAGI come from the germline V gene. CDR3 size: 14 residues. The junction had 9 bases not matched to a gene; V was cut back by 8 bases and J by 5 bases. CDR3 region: CASQLQGARETQYF. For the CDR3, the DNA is TGTGCCAGCCAATTACAGGGGGCTCGGGAGACCCAGTACTTC.

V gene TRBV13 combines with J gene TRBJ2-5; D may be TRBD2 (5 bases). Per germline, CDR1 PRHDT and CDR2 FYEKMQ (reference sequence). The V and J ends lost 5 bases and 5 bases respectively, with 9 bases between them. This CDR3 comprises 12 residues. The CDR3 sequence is CASSLRGETQYF. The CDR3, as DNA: TGTGCCAGCAGCCTAAGAGGGGAGACCCAGTACTTC.

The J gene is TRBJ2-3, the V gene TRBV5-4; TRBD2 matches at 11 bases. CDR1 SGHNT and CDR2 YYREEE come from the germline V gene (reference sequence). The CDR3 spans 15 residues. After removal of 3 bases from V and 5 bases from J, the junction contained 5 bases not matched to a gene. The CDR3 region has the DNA TGTGCCAGCAGCTACGCCACTAGCGGGAGAGATACGCAGTATTTT. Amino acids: CASSYATSGRDTQYF.

DNA of the CDR3: TGTGCCAGCAGCCAGATTGGGACAGGAAAGTTCTTC. The encoded protein is CASSQIGTGKFF. The chain joins TRBV5-4 to TRBJ2-1, with 8 bases aligning to TRBD1. The V segment lost 4 bases and the J segment 14 bases; nucleotides outside the gene matches: 8. The CDR3 is made up of 12 amino acids. Germline assignment: CDR1 SGHNT and CDR2 YYREEE (reference sequence).

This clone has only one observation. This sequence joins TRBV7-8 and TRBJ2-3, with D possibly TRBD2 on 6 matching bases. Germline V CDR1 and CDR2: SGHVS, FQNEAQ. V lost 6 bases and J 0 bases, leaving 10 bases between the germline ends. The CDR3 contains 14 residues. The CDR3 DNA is TGTGCCAGCAGGATAGCGGCTAGCACAGATACGCAGTATTTT. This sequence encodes CASRIAASTDTQYF.

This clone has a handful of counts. The CDR3 DNA follows: TGTGCCAGCAGCGAAGGAGGGGACCCGAACACTGAAGCTTTCTTT. Translation gives CASSEGGDPNTEAFF. This sequence joins TRBV9 and TRBJ1-1; D might be TRBD1 (5 bases). V dropped 3 bases and J dropped 1 base, with 13 bases sitting between them. The CDR3 contains 15 residues. The germline gives CDR1 SGDLS, CDR2 YYNGEE.

CDR3 DNA sequence: TGTGCCAGCAGCATCGATAGCTCTGGGGCCAACGTCCTGACTTTC. Protein sequence: CASSIDSSGANVLTF. V is TRBV9 and J is TRBJ2-6; no firm D call. Trimming shortened V by 4 bases and J by 0 bases, and 8 bases separated the two germline ends. Germline CDR1 reads SGDLS; CDR2 reads YYNGEE. This CDR3 has 15 amino acids.

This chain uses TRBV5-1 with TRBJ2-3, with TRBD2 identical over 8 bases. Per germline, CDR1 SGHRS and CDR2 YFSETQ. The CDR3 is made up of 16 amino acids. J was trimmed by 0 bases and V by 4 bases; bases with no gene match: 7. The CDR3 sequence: CASSLPTSASTDTQYF. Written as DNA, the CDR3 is TGCGCCAGCAGCCTCCCGACTAGCGCAAGCACAGATACGCAGTATTTT.

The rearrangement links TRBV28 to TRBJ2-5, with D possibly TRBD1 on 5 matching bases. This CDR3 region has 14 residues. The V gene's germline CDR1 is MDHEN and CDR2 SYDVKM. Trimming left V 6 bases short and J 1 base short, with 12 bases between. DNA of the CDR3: TGTGCCAGCAGCTCATTTAGGGGCCAAGAGACCCAGTACTTC. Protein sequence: CASSSFRGQETQYF.